The 3 T cell receptor beta chains reported below all come from one sample, sequenced in a study of cytomegalovirus exposure and HLA in healthy donors. The PCR had 60 Vbeta and 13 Jbeta primers. The data were produced by immunoSEQ multiplex PCR, yet TCRdb's version contains in-frame clones alone and is incomplete. The sample has fewer than 250,000 clones; around 75% are singletons. What was sequenced was PBMCs. All receptors come from a male donor in good health and CMV-seropositive.

J is TRBJ1-4 and V is TRBV30; the D is unclear. The CDR3 length is 13 residues. Germline V CDR1 and CDR2: GTSNPN, SVGIG (reference sequence). The ends were cut back, 0 bases at V and 6 bases at J, with 8 bases in the middle. CDR3 in DNA: TGTGCCTGGAGTGTCGGTACCCATGAAAAACTGTTTTTT. Translation gives CAWSVGTHEKLFF.

This chain links TRBV4-3 with TRBJ2-5; 9 bases are shared with TRBD1. CDR1 is LGHNA and CDR2 is YSLEER in the germline V gene. The CDR3 extends over 16 amino acids. Unmatched junction bases numbered 11, after V lost 4 bases and J lost 5 bases. The CDR3 coding sequence is TGCGCCAGCAGCCCAAAGAAGGGGACAGGGTCCGAGACCCAGTACTTC. Its protein product is CASSPKKGTGSETQYF.

There are a few counts of this clone. The V and J genes are TRBV7-9 and TRBJ1-2; the match to TRBD1 covers 7 bases. The germline CDR1 and CDR2 sequences are SEHNR and FQNEAQ (reference sequence). J lost 9 bases, V lost 4 bases, and 5 bases had no gene match. This CDR3 contains 12 residues. This chain's CDR3 is CASSSRQGSYTF. Here the CDR3 DNA reads TGTGCCAGCAGCTCCCGACAGGGAAGCTACACCTTC.